These T cell receptor beta chains were read from a single sample in a study of a mutant IDH1 vaccine in newly diagnosed glioma. These receptors lack a known antigen. The data were produced by immunoSEQ multiplex PCR, yet TCRdb's version contains in-frame clones alone and is incomplete. The table records 30,000 to 45,000 clones, around 78% of them present only once. The material sequenced was PBMCs, taken from a glioma patient whose treatment included an IDH1 peptide vaccine. These receptors came from a man aged 35 to 55 with glioma. CDR3s include the opening cysteine and the closing phenylalanine or tryptophan. A D gene is named only where the DNA matches it firmly. Where a row states a size, it is once, few, many or the class of an expanded clone; other rows omit it.

j_gene | d_gene | abundance | v_gene | CDR3nt | CDR3aa
TRBJ2-2 | NA | NA | TRBV5-1 | TGCGCCAGCAGCTTGGCGGCGGCGGTGAACACCGGGGAGCTGTTTTTT | CASSLAAAVNTGELFF
TRBJ1-2 | NA | NA | TRBV29-1 | TGCAGCGTTGAAGATCGAGAACGGTTAAACTATGGCTACACCTTC | CSVEDRERLNYGYTF
TRBJ2-5 | TRBD2 | few | TRBV5-4 | TGTGCCAGCAGCTCGGGACTAGCGCAAGAGACCCAGTACTTC | CASSSGLAQETQYF
TRBJ1-4 | NA | NA | TRBV9 | TGTGCCAGCAGCGTATGGGGAGACACTAATGAAAAACTGTTTTTT | CASSVWGDTNEKLFF
TRBJ1-1 | TRBD1 | NA | TRBV13 | TGTGCCAGCAGCTTAGGCGACAGGGCAGCGTCTGAAGCTTTCTTT | CASSLGDRAASEAFF
TRBJ2-2 | NA | NA | TRBV27 | TGTGCCAGCAGTTTAGTCAACACCGGGGAGCTGTTTTTT | CASSLVNTGELFF
TRBJ1-2 | NA | NA | TRBV29-1 | TGCAGCGTTGGAATTGAGAGGGATGGCTACACCTTC | CSVGIERDGYTF
TRBJ1-2 | NA | NA | TRBV5-5 | TGTGCCAGCAGCTGGATCGAGTCCAACTATGGCTACACCTTC | CASSWIESNYGYTF
TRBJ1-1 | NA | NA | TRBV20-1 | TGCAGTGCTAGAGACTACACTGAAGCTTTCTTT | CSARDYTEAFF
TRBJ2-3 | NA | NA | TRBV29-1 | TGCAGCGTTGACCCCAATCCCTCCCCCCCAGATTTT | CSVDPNPSPPDF
TRBJ2-1 | TRBD2 | NA | TRBV7-6 | TGTGCCAGCAGCTTGGGACTAGCGGGGGAAATCTCCTACAATGAGCAGTTCTTC | CASSLGLAGEISYNEQFF
TRBJ1-1 | NA | NA | TRBV18 | TGTGCCAGCTCACCACTGGTGAGCCGGGAGACTGAAGCTTTCTTT | CASSPLVSRETEAFF
TRBJ1-3 | NA | NA | TRBV5-4 | TGTGCCAGCAGCTTCGGGTTAGGGGGAAACACCATATATTTT | CASSFGLGGNTIYF
TRBJ2-4 | TRBD2 | NA | TRBV19 | TGTGCCAGTAGCACTTCAGGGGTAGGCGGGGGGGATCGTGGAAACATTCAGTACTTC | CASSTSGVGGGDRGNIQYF
TRBJ1-2 | NA | NA | TRBV2 | TGTGCCAGCTTTACCGGGACAACCTATGGCTACACCTTC | CASFTGTTYGYTF
TRBJ2-3 | TRBD2 | NA | TRBV14 | TGTGCCAGCAGCCAGGCCGGGACTAGCGGGGGGGCCCATACGCAGTATTTT | CASSQAGTSGGAHTQYF
TRBJ1-2 | NA | few | TRBV7-2 | TGTGCCAGCAGCTTAGCGGGGGCCCCTGTCTATGGCTACACCTTC | CASSLAGAPVYGYTF
TRBJ1-6 | NA | NA | TRBV11-2 | TGTGCCAGCAGCTTAGATCACAGTAGCGATTCACCCCTCCACTTT | CASSLDHSSDSPLHF
TRBJ1-2 | NA | NA | TRBV7-6 | TGTGCCAGCAGCTTAAGGACAGACTCGCTCTATGGCTACACCTTC | CASSLRTDSLYGYTF
TRBJ1-2 | NA | NA | TRBV6-5 | TGTGCCAGCAGCCGATCCGGTCGCATAACCTTC | CASSRSGRITF
TRBJ1-4 | TRBD1 | NA | TRBV7-2 | TGTGCCAGCAGCTTAAGGAGGGAGGGGGCCGAAAAACTGTTTTTT | CASSLRREGAEKLFF
TRBJ1-1 | TRBD1 | NA | TRBV6-1 | TGTGCCACTCGGACAGGGGAGAGCACTGAAGCTTTCTTT | CATRTGESTEAFF
TRBJ1-5 | TRBD1 | NA | TRBV15 | TGTGCCACCAGCCACAGGGGTAATCAGCCCCAGCATTTT | CATSHRGNQPQHF
TRBJ1-1 | NA | NA | TRBV2 | TGTGCCAGCAACCTCAGGCGGAACACTGAAGCTTTCTTT | CASNLRRNTEAFF
TRBJ1-6 | NA | NA | TRBV2 | TGTGCCAGCAGCCAGGGAGGGAATAATTCACCCCTCCACTTT | CASSQGGNNSPLHF
TRBJ2-5 | NA | NA | TRBV4-1 | TGCGCCAGCAGCCAAGGCGGGGTATCTGCGTCAGAGACCCAGTACTTC | CASSQGGVSASETQYF
TRBJ1-2 | NA | NA | TRBV5-1 | TGCGCCAGCAGCGATGGGGACGTGGGGGCCAGAGGCTACACCTTC | CASSDGDVGARGYTF
TRBJ2-3 | NA | NA | TRBV5-8 | TGTGCCAGCAGCAGACAAACTGGAGATACGCAGTATTTT | CASSRQTGDTQYF